A single TCR beta chain is shown here with its context. As yet, its antigen is unknown. The Oncomine TCR Beta short-read assay sequenced DNA from cultured CD4+ T cells. TCRdb recomputed calls from the PCR reads with MiXCR, one row per CDR3 protein. The repertoire holds more than 9,000 distinct CDR3 sequences, with about two fifths as singletons. Treatment defined: approximately 11-day PBMC culture with coronavirus spike peptide pools or control peptides (ViraFEST assay). ViraFEST sequenced TCRs after peptide-pool expansion of antigen-specific T cells. This specimen comes from a study of vaccination and CD4 T cells after COVID-19. The CDR3 length is 15 residues. Between the trimmed V and J ends, which lost 3 bases and 3 bases, there was a span of 14 bases. Germline assignment: CDR1 MDHEN and CDR2 SYDVKM.

Sequenced material: CD4+ T cells from blood, cultured in vitro, taken after SARS-CoV-2 vaccination. The clonotype originates from a human donor who had recovered from COVID-19. This chain links TRBV28 with TRBJ1-1; D is uncertain. This chain's CDR3 is CASSLLRREDTEAFF. The CDR3 DNA reads TGTGCCAGCAGTTTGTTGAGACGGGAGGACACTGAAGCTTTCTTT.